The present T cell receptor (beta chain) was sequenced within a study of blood T cell repertoires in COVID-19. Clones were read by immunoSEQ multiplex PCR, and TCRdb kept only the in-frame ones, dropping some. The sample contains around 260,000 clones, approximately 83% of which appear only once. What was sequenced was peripheral blood. This clonotype was obtained from an older person with COVID-19, enrolled during active disease.

CDR3 in amino acids: CASSYSGTGLTGELFF. The DNA of the CDR3 is TGTGCCAGCAGCTACTCCGGGACGGGACTCACCGGGGAGCTGTTTTTT. The rearrangement uses TRBV7-2 and TRBJ2-2, with a possible D match to TRBD2 (6 bases). The CDR3 is 16 amino acids. V was clipped by 4 bases and J by 4 bases, with 16 bases between them. Germline assignment: CDR1 SGHTA and CDR2 FQGNSA. The full variable domain, its missing parts supplied by reference TRBV7-2 and TRBJ2-2, is GAGVSQSPSNKVTEKGKDVELRCDPISGHTALYWYRQSLGQGLEFLIYFQGNSAPDKSGLPSDRFSAERTGGSVSTLTIQRTQQEDSAVYLCASSYSGTGLTGELFFGEGSRLTVL.